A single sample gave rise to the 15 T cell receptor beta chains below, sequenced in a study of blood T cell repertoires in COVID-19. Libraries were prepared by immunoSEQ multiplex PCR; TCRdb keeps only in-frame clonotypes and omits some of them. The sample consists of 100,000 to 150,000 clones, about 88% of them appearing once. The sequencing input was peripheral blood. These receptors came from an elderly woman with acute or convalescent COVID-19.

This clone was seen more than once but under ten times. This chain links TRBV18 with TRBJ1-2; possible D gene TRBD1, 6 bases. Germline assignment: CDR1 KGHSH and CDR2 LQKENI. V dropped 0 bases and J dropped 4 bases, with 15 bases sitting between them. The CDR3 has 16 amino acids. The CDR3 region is CASSPPYTGSAYGYTF. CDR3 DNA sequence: TGTGCCAGCTCACCACCATATACAGGGAGCGCCTATGGCTACACCTTC.

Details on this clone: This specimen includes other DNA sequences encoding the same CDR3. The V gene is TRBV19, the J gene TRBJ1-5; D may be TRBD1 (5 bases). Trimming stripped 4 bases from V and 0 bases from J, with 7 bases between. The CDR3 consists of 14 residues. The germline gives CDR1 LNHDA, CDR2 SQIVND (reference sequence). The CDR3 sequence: CASSTDSSNQPQHF. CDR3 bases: TGTGCCAGTAGTACCGACAGTAGCAATCAGCCCCAGCATTTT.

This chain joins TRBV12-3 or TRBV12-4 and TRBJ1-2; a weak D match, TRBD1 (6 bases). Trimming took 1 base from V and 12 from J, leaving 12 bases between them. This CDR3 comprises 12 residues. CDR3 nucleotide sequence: TGTGCCAGCAGTTTAGATGGAAGGGGGAACACCTTC. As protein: CASSLDGRGNTF.

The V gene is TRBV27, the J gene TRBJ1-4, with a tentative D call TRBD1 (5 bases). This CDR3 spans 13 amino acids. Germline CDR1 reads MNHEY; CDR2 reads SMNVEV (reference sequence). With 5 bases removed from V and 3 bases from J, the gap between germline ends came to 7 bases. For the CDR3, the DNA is TGTGCCAGCAGTAGGGGCTCTAATGAAAAACTGTTTTTT. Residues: CASSRGSNEKLFF.

DNA of the CDR3: TGTGCCAGCAGCTTAGTCGGATTTGGGCAGGGACTATACGAGCAGTACTTC. Translation gives CASSLVGFGQGLYEQYF. The chain has TRBV11-2 and TRBJ2-7, with 7 nucleotides matching TRBD2. The junction had 13 bases not matched to a gene; V was cut back by 1 base and J by 4 bases. CDR3 size: 17 residues. CDR1 and CDR2 (germline): SGHAT, FQNNGV.

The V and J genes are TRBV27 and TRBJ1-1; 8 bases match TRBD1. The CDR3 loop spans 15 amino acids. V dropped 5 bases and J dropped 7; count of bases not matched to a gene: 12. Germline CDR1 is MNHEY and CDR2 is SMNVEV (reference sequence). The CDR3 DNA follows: TGTGCCAGCAGTCCGACGCTTTGGACAGGGCGTGAAGCTTTCTTT. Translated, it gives CASSPTLWTGREAFF.

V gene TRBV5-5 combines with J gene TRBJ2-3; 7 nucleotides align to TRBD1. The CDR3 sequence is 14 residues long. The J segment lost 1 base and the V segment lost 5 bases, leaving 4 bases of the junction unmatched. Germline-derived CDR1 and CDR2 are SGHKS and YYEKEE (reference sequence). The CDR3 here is CASRTGWGTDTQYF. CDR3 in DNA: TGTGCCAGCAGGACAGGGTGGGGCACAGATACGCAGTATTTT.

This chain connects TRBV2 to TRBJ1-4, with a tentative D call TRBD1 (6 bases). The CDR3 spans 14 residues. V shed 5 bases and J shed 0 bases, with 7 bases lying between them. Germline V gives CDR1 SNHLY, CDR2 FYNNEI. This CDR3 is CASSYRATNEKLFF. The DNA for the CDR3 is TGTGCCAGCAGTTACAGGGCAACTAATGAAAAACTGTTTTTT.

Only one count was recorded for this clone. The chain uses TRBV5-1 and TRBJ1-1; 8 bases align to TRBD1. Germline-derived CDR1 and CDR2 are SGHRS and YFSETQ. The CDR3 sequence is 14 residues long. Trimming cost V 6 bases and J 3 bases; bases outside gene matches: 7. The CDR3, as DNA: TGCGCCAGCACCACTCAGGGGGCGCACACTGAAGCTTTCTTT. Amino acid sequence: CASTTQGAHTEAFF.

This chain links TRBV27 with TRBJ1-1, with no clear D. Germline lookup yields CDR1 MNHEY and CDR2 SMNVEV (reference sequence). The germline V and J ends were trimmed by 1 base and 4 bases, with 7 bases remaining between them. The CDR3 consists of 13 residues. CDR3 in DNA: TGTGCCAGCAGTTTATACCGAGGCACTGAAGCTTTCTTT. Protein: CASSLYRGTEAFF.

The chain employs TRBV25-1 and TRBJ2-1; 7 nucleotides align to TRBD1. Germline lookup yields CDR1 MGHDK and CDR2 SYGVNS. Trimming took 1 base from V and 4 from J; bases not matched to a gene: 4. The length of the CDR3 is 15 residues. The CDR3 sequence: CASSEFWDSYNEQFF. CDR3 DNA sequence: TGTGCCAGCAGTGAATTCTGGGACAGTTACAATGAGCAGTTCTTC.

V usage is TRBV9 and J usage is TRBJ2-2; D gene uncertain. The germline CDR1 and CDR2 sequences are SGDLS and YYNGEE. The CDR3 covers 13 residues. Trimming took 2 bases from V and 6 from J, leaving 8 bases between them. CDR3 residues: CASSVQVPGELFF. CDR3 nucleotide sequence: TGTGCCAGCAGCGTTCAGGTTCCCGGGGAGCTGTTTTTT.

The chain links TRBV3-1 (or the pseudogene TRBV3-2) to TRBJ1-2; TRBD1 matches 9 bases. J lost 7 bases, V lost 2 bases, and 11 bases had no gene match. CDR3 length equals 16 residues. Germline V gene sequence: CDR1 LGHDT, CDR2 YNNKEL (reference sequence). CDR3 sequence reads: CASSQRSGQGEVGYTF. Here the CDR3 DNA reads TGTGCCAGCAGCCAAAGGTCGGGACAGGGCGAGGTTGGCTACACCTTC.

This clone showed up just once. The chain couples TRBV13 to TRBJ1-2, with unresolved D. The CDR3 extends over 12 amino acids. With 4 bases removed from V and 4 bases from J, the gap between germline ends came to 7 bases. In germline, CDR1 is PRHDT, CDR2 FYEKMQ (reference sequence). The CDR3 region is CASSSQSYGYTF. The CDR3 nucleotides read TGTGCCAGCAGCTCACAGTCCTATGGCTACACCTTC.

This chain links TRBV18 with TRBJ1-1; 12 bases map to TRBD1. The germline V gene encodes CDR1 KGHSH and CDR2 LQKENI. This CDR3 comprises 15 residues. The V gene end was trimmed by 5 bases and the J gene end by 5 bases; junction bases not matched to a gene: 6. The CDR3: CASSSGQGAYTEAFF. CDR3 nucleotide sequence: TGTGCCAGCTCATCGGGACAGGGGGCGTATACTGAAGCTTTCTTT.